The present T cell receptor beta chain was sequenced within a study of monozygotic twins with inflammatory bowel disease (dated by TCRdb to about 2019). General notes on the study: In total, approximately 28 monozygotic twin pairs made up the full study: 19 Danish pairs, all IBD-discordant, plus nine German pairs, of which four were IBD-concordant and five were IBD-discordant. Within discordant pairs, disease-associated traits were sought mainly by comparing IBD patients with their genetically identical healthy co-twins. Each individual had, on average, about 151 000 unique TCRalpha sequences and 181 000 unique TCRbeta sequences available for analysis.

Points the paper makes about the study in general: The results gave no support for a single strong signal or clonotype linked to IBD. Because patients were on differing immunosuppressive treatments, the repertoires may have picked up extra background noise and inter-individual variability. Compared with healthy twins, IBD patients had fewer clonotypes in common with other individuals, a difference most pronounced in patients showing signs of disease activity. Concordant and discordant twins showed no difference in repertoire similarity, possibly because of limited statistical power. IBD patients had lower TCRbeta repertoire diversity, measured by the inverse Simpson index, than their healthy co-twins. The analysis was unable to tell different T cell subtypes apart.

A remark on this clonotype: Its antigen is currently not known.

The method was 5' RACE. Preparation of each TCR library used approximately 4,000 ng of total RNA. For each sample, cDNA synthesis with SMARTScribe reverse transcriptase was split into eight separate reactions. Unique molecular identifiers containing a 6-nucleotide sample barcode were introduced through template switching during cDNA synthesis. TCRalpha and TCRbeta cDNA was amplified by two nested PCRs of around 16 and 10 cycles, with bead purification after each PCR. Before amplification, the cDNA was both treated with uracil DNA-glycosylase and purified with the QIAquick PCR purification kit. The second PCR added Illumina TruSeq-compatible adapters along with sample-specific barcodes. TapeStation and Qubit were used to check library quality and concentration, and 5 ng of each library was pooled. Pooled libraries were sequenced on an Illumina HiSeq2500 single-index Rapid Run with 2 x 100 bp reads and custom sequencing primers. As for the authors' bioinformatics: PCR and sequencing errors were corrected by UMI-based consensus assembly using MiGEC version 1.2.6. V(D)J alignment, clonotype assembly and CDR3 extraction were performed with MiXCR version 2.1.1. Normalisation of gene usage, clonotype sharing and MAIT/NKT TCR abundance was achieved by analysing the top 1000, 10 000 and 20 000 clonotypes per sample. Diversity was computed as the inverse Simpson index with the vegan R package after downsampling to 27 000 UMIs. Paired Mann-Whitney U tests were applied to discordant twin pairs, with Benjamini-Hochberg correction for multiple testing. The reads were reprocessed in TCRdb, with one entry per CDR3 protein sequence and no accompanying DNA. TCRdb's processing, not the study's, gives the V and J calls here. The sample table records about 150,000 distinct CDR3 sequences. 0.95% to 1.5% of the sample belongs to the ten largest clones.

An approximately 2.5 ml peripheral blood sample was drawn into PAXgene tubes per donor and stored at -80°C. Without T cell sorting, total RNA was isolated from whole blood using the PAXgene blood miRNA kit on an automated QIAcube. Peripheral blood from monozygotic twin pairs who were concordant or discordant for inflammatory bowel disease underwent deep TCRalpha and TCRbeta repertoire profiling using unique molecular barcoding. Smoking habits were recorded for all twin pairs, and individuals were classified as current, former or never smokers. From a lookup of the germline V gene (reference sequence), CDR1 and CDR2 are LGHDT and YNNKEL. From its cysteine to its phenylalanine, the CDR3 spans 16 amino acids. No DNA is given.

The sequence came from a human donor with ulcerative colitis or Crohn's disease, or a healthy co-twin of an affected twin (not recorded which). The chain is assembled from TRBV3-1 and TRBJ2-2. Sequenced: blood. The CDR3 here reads CASRQGVVANTGELFF.